These 23 T cell receptor beta chains were all obtained from the same sample, sequenced in a study of blood T cell repertoires in COVID-19. Clones were read by immunoSEQ multiplex PCR, and TCRdb kept only the in-frame ones, dropping some. Among hundreds of thousands of clones listed, 70% to 90% were seen once. Sequencing input: peripheral blood. These receptors were taken from a woman aged 25 to 39 with COVID-19, enrolled during active disease.

The CDR3 DNA sequence: TGCGCCAGCAGCCGCTGGGGGCAGGGCCCCGACGAGCAGTACTTC. As protein: CASSRWGQGPDEQYF. The chain couples TRBV5-1 to TRBJ2-7, with D perhaps TRBD1 (6 bases). There are 15 residues in the CDR3. Per germline, CDR1 SGHRS and CDR2 YFSETQ. V was trimmed by 4 bases and J by 5 bases, leaving 19 bases between them.

V and J are TRBV10-1 and TRBJ2-3, with a weak D call TRBD2 (5 bases). Trimming cost V 5 bases and J 2 bases, with 11 bases left between them. The CDR3 runs to 14 residues. Germline V gene sequence: CDR1 WNHNN, CDR2 SYGVQD (reference sequence). The CDR3 region has the DNA TGCGCCAGCAGTCTAGCTCGGATCACAGATACGCAGTATTTT. Residues: CASSLARITDTQYF.

This clone was seen many times. V is TRBV6-4 and J is TRBJ2-1, with 14 bases lining up with TRBD2. Germline loops: CDR1 MRHNA, CDR2 SNTAGT. V gave up 2 bases and J gave up 10 bases; unmatched junction bases: 1. This CDR3 has 14 residues. The CDR3 sequence: CASSDGLAGGEQFF. CDR3 DNA sequence: TGTGCCAGCAGTGACGGACTAGCGGGAGGCGAGCAGTTCTTC.

J is TRBJ2-7 and V is TRBV29-1; maybe TRBD1 (5 bases). V lost 7 bases to trimming and J lost 5 bases, with 21 bases between them. The CDR3 totals 14 residues. Germline V gene sequence: CDR1 SQVTM, CDR2 ANQGSEA. Written as DNA, the CDR3 is TGCAGCGCAGCGTGGAACAGGCGCTTCCACGAGCAGTACTTC. It yields the protein CSAAWNRRFHEQYF.

The chain uses TRBV9 and TRBJ1-6; the D gene is possibly TRBD1 (6 bases). Germline V gene lookup returns CDR1 SGDLS and CDR2 YYNGEE. There are 14 residues in the CDR3. Trimming removed 0 bases from V and 10 bases from J, with 11 bases in between. In DNA, the CDR3 is TGTGCCAGCAGCGTAGACAGGGTAGAGTCACCCCTCCACTTT. Protein product: CASSVDRVESPLHF. Looking up the rest from reference TRBV9 and TRBJ1-6 gives the full variable domain: DSGVTQTPKHLITATGQRVTLRCSPRSGDLSVYWYQQSLDQGLQFLIQYYNGEERAKGNILERFSAQQFPDLHSELNLSSLELGDSALYFCASSVDRVESPLHFGNGTRLTVT.

The chain joins TRBV7-9 to TRBJ2-1; TRBD1 aligns across 9 bases. This CDR3 region has 15 residues. V shed 4 bases and J 8 bases; nucleotides not matched to a gene: 9. Germline assignment: CDR1 SEHNR and CDR2 FQNEAQ (reference sequence). The CDR3 loop reads CASSSTGGEVDEQFF. The CDR3 nucleotides read TGTGCCAGCAGCTCGACAGGGGGTGAGGTCGATGAGCAGTTCTTC.

The chain is built from TRBV27 and TRBJ2-1, with 13 positions matching TRBD2. This CDR3 has 22 residues. Germline-derived CDR1 and CDR2 are MNHEY and SMNVEV (reference sequence). The V gene end was trimmed by 4 bases and the J gene end by 0 bases; junction bases not matched to a gene: 18. The CDR3 sequence is CASSSLPYGTSGVRYSYNEQFF. The DNA of the CDR3 is TGTGCCAGCAGTTCCCTTCCCTACGGGACTAGCGGGGTACGATACTCCTACAATGAGCAGTTCTTC.

The rearrangement links TRBV4-3 to TRBJ1-4, with 8 positions matching TRBD1. This CDR3 has 15 amino acids. V shed 4 bases and J 7 bases; nucleotides not matched to a gene: 8. Germline assignment: CDR1 LGHNA and CDR2 YSLEER. Here the CDR3 DNA reads TGCGCCAGCAGCCCCTCACAGGGGGTGGGTGAAAAACTGTTTTTT. It yields the protein CASSPSQGVGEKLFF.

The rearrangement links TRBV7-2 to TRBJ2-5, with D unresolved. Germline V gives CDR1 SGHTA, CDR2 FQGNSA. The CDR3 spans 14 residues. The V gene lost 1 base and the J gene lost 2 bases, with 8 bases spanning the gap. CDR3 protein: CASSLGLLQETQYF. The CDR3 DNA sequence: TGTGCCAGCAGCTTAGGACTCCTACAAGAGACCCAGTACTTC.

V usage is TRBV7-2 and J usage is TRBJ1-1, with TRBD1 matching over 8 bases. Looked up from germline, CDR1 is SGHTA and CDR2 is FQGNSA. Trimming took 5 bases from V and 5 from J; bases not matched to a gene: 10. The CDR3 totals 15 residues. The DNA for the CDR3 is TGTGCCAGCAGCCCACAGACAGGGGTGGGAACTGAAGCTTTCTTT. Amino acids: CASSPQTGVGTEAFF.

The chain is built from TRBV14 and TRBJ2-1; 16 bases are a match to TRBD2. Germline V lookup: CDR1 SGHDN, CDR2 FVKESK. The junction had 4 bases not matched to a gene; V was cut back by 1 base and J by 4 bases. The CDR3 has 18 amino acids. The DNA for the CDR3 is TGTGCCAGCAGCCAAGGTGGGACTAGCGGGAGGGTTTACAATGAGCAGTTCTTC. Translated: CASSQGGTSGRVYNEQFF.

This clone was detected only once. The chain is built from TRBV6-5 and TRBJ2-7; weak D call: TRBD1 (6 bases). Trimming pared 6 bases from V and 0 bases from J, leaving 15 bases between. CDR1 and CDR2 from the germline V gene are MNHEY and SVGAGI. This CDR3 is 15 amino acids long. The CDR3 reads CASSDPRDTSYEQYF. Here the CDR3 DNA reads TGTGCCAGCAGCGATCCCAGGGACACCTCCTACGAGCAGTACTTC.

J is TRBJ2-7 and V is TRBV5-4, with TRBD2 identical over 14 bases. The CDR3 loop spans 19 amino acids. The germline V gene has CDR1 SGHNT and CDR2 YYREEE (reference sequence). Unmatched junction bases numbered 11, after V lost 0 bases and J lost 3 bases. The CDR3 region has the DNA TGTGCCAGCAGCTTGGAGTGGTGGACTAGCGGGGGGCGCTACTACGAGCAGTACTTC. It yields the protein CASSLEWWTSGGRYYEQYF.

The rearrangement links TRBV14 to TRBJ1-1, with 9 nucleotides matching TRBD1. The CDR3 contains 15 residues. With V trimmed by 4 bases and J by 4 bases, 7 bases remained unmatched. Germline V lookup: CDR1 SGHDN, CDR2 FVKESK. CDR3 region: CASSLTQGAVTEAFF. In nucleotides, the CDR3 is TGTGCCAGCAGCCTGACACAGGGGGCGGTCACTGAAGCTTTCTTT.

This chain's CDR3 is CASSDRGVTEAFF. CDR3 in DNA: TGCGCCAGCAGTGACAGGGGGGTCACTGAAGCTTTCTTT. The chain recombines TRBV10-1 with TRBJ1-1; 7 bases match TRBD1. J was trimmed by 4 bases and V by 3 bases; bases with no gene match: 2. The length of the CDR3 is 13 residues. Germline V gene lookup returns CDR1 WNHNN and CDR2 SYGVQD (reference sequence).

This clone was counted only a few times. V gene TRBV11-3 combines with J gene TRBJ1-1; 10 bases map to TRBD1. The CDR3 has 15 residues. Germline V gene data show CDR1 as SGHNT and CDR2 as YENEEA. Unmatched junction bases numbered 4, after V lost 3 bases and J lost 3 bases. The CDR3 DNA is TGTGCCAGCAGCTTTAGACAGGGGGCGGACACTGAAGCTTTCTTT. This translates into CASSFRQGADTEAFF.

The V and J genes are TRBV5-1 and TRBJ1-2; D is unresolved. V was cut by 2 bases and J by 4 bases, with 9 bases left in between. Germline V gene sequence: CDR1 SGHRS, CDR2 YFSETQ. The CDR3 loop spans 13 amino acids. The CDR3 DNA reads as TGCGCCAGCAGCTTTGAGTCTGGCTATGGCTACACCTTC. It yields the protein CASSFESGYGYTF.

V is TRBV12-3 or TRBV12-4 and J is TRBJ2-2; D remains ambiguous. V shed 6 bases and J shed 9 bases, with 8 bases lying between them. The CDR3 is 11 amino acids. CDR3 amino acids: CASSAGWELFF. The DNA of the CDR3 is TGTGCCAGCAGCGCAGGCTGGGAGCTGTTTTTT.

The CDR3 loop is CASTWTGGISTNEQFF. CDR3 coding DNA: TGCGCCAGTACGTGGACAGGGGGTATATCTACTAATGAGCAGTTCTTC. J is TRBJ2-1 and V is TRBV10-2; 10 bases match TRBD1. V lost 9 bases and J lost 7; bases outside the gene matches: 15. Germline lookup yields CDR1 WSHSY and CDR2 SAAADI. This CDR3 contains 16 residues.

Only one count was recorded for this clone. V and J are TRBV6-4 and TRBJ2-1; TRBD1 matches at 10 bases. Trimming removed 2 bases from V and 9 bases from J; junction bases left unmatched: 4. Germline V gene data show CDR1 as MRHNA and CDR2 as SNTAGT. The length of the CDR3 is 14 residues. CDR3 DNA: TGTGCCAGCAGTGACGGGACAGGGGAAGGTGAGCAGTTCTTC. Amino acids: CASSDGTGEGEQFF.

The rearrangement links TRBV4-3 to TRBJ2-5; maybe TRBD2 (5 bases). V was shortened by 3 bases and J by 5 bases, with 19 bases between the two germline ends. The CDR3 length is 16 residues. Per the germline V gene, CDR1 is LGHNA and CDR2 is YSLEER. In DNA form, the CDR3 reads TGCGCCAGCAGCCACGACTCGCGGGCTACTCTGGAGACCCAGTACTTC. Protein product: CASSHDSRATLETQYF.

This chain uses TRBV7-9 with TRBJ1-2; D is perhaps TRBD1 (6 bases). Germline V gene sequence: CDR1 SEHNR, CDR2 FQNEAQ (reference sequence). Trimming removed 5 bases from V and 3 bases from J, with 16 bases in between. The CDR3 runs 15 residues. The CDR3 spells CASSVGHLRDYGYTF. CDR3 DNA: TGTGCCAGCAGCGTGGGACACCTAAGGGACTATGGCTACACCTTC.

The chain joins TRBV19 to TRBJ1-2; D not resolved. The V end lost 3 bases, the J end lost 1 base, and 6 bases lay between the germline ends. The CDR3 is made up of 13 amino acids. Germline-derived CDR1 and CDR2 are LNHDA and SQIVND (reference sequence). The CDR3 region has the DNA TGTGCCAGTAGTATGGGCCTTAACTATGGCTACACCTTC. Protein product: CASSMGLNYGYTF.